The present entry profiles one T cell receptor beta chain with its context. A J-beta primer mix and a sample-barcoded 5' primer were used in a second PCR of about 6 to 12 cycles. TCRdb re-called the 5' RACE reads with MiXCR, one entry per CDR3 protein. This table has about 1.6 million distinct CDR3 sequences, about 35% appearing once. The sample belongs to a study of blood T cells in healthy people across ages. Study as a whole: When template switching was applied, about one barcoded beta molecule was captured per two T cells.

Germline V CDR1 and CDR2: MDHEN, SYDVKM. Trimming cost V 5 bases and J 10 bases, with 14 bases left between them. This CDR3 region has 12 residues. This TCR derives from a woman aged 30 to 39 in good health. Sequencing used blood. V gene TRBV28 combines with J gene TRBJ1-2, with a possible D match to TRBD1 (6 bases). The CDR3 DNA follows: TGTGCCAGCAGTACAGGGACCTGGGACTACACCTTC. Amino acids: CASSTGTWDYTF.